Following are 21 T cell receptor beta chains from one sample sequenced in a study of regulatory T cells in long-lasting Graves disease. Time point specified: persistent/refractory GD, antithyroid drugs over 5 years with positive TRAb. PBMC RNA served as the TCR library source. Arm-PCR with iRepertoire HTBI primers amplified the CDR3 regions for these TCR beta libraries. TCRdb reprocessed the multiplex PCR reads via MiXCR and lists one record per CDR3 protein. Of roughly 700,000 distinct CDR3 sequences in the sample, approximately 29% were seen once. The sample in question was peripheral blood mononuclear cells (PBMCs), obtained when the disease was refractory, from a patient treated with antithyroid drugs. These TCRs come from a female donor with Graves disease.

The gene calls are TRBV6-5 and TRBJ1-5; 7 nucleotides align to TRBD1. Per germline, CDR1 MNHEY and CDR2 SVGAGI. This CDR3 has 17 amino acids. The V and J ends lost 4 bases and 5 bases, in that order; junction bases with no gene match: 14. The chain's CDR3 is CASSSSLGGTVDQPQHF. Written as DNA, the CDR3 is TGTGCCAGCAGTTCGAGCCTGGGGGGGACAGTTGATCAGCCCCAGCATTTT.

This sequence joins TRBV20-1 and TRBJ2-7; 7 bases line up with TRBD1. The germline gives CDR1 DFQATT, CDR2 SNEGSKA (reference sequence). The V gene end was trimmed by 3 bases and the J gene end by 3 bases; junction bases not matched to a gene: 5. The CDR3 has 13 residues. The CDR3 DNA reads as TGCAGTGCTAGTTTGGGACAGTTCTACGAGCAGTACTTC. This sequence encodes CSASLGQFYEQYF.

Only one count was recorded for this clonotype. This chain uses TRBV29-1 with TRBJ1-4; D is uncertain. Trimming cost V 1 base and J 6 bases, with 6 bases left between them. There are 12 residues in the CDR3. The germline CDR1 and CDR2 sequences are SQVTM and ANQGSEA. The DNA of the CDR3 is TGCAGCGTTGAAGGGGGATATGAAAAACTGTTTTTT. Its translation is CSVEGGYEKLFF.

As to this clonotype: Because it lacks the conserved phenylalanine or tryptophan at the end, this CDR3 is likely a read error. The CDR3 DNA sequence: TGTGCCAGCAGACTCAGCGGGAACACTGAAGCTTTCTCT. It yields the protein CASRLSGNTEAFS. The rearrangement joins TRBV27 to TRBJ1-1; D not resolved. The V gene's germline CDR1 is MNHEY and CDR2 SMNVEV (reference sequence). The V end was cut by 6 bases, the J end by 1 base, with 9 bases between. The CDR3 extends over 13 amino acids.

The chain couples TRBV3-1 to TRBJ2-6; D not certain. V lost 0 bases and J lost 0, with 15 bases in between. The germline CDR1 and CDR2 sequences are LGHDT and YNNKEL (reference sequence). This CDR3 contains 19 residues. The CDR3 is CASSQDPSVTGSGANVLTF. CDR3 coding DNA: TGTGCCAGCAGCCAAGATCCAAGCGTCACCGGCTCTGGGGCCAACGTCCTGACTTTC.

This clonotype was seen a handful of times. The rearrangement joins TRBV6-8 to TRBJ1-5; D not certain. Germline assignment: CDR1 MNHGY and CDR2 SAAAGT. V was cut by 2 bases and J by 9 bases, with 14 bases left in between. The CDR3 has 14 residues. CDR3 in amino acids: CASSYPGMVWPQHF. The CDR3 nucleotides are TGTGCCAGCAGTTACCCCGGTATGGTGTGGCCCCAGCATTTT.

The genes are TRBV7-9 and TRBJ2-2; 9 positions agree with TRBD2. The CDR3 loop spans 15 amino acids. CDR1 is SEHNR, CDR2 FQNEAQ, per germline (reference sequence). The V segment lost 8 bases and the J segment 6 bases; nucleotides outside the gene matches: 10. This chain's CDR3 is CASFLSGTSPGELFF. In DNA form, the CDR3 reads TGTGCCAGCTTCCTTTCCGGGACTAGCCCCGGGGAGCTGTTTTTT.

In this sample, this clonotype turned up once. V and J are TRBV4-1 and TRBJ1-4; TRBD1 aligns across 9 bases. This CDR3 region has 20 residues. Germline CDR1 and CDR2: MGHRA and YSYEKL. With V trimmed by 0 bases and J by 0 bases, 11 bases remained unmatched. The CDR3 bases are TGCGCCAGCAGCCAAGATACAGGGGGCTGGAGGTTTGCAACTAATGAAAAACTGTTTTTT. It codes for CASSQDTGGWRFATNEKLFF.

In this sample, this clonotype turned up a few times. V gene TRBV2 combines with J gene TRBJ1-1; no firm D call. V was shortened by 7 bases and J by 0 bases, with 15 bases between the two germline ends. CDR1 is SNHLY and CDR2 is FYNNEI in the germline V gene. CDR3 length: 15 amino acids. DNA for the CDR3: TGTGCCAGCACCGAAGGACGGAATATGAACACTGAAGCTTTCTTT. The encoded protein is CASTEGRNMNTEAFF.

The J gene is TRBJ1-4, the V gene TRBV3-1, with D unclear. Germline V lookup: CDR1 LGHDT, CDR2 YNNKEL (reference sequence). CDR3 size: 16 residues. Trimming took 4 bases from V and 0 from J, leaving 12 bases between them. The CDR3 bases are TGTGCCAGCAGCCCTGGGTTGACTGCAACTAATGAAAAACTGTTTTTT. Residues: CASSPGLTATNEKLFF.

The chain is built from TRBV27 and TRBJ1-5; possible D gene TRBD1, 6 bases. This CDR3 has 15 residues. The germline CDR1 and CDR2 sequences are MNHEY and SMNVEV (reference sequence). Trimming cost V 4 bases and J 0 bases, with 10 bases left between them. As DNA, the CDR3 is TGTGCCAGCAGTTGGGGGGCCCTTAGCAATCAGCCCCAGCATTTT. This translates into CASSWGALSNQPQHF.

This clonotype has a handful of counts. The chain couples TRBV29-1 to TRBJ1-6; 11 bases are shared with TRBD1. Germline CDR1 and CDR2: SQVTM and ANQGSEA. This CDR3 comprises 13 residues. CDR3 amino acids: CSPGTGGASPLHF. The DNA of the CDR3 is TGCAGTCCTGGGACAGGGGGTGCTTCACCCCTCCACTTT.

The chain couples TRBV20-1 to TRBJ2-7; the D gene is possibly TRBD1 (6 bases). Germline V gene lookup returns CDR1 DFQATT and CDR2 SNEGSKA (reference sequence). There are 12 residues in the CDR3. Trimming stripped 8 bases from V and 1 base from J, with 12 bases between. Here the CDR3 reads CSPTGTSYEQYF. CDR3 DNA sequence: TGCAGTCCTACCGGGACATCCTACGAGCAGTACTTC.

This clonotype was counted a few times. The J gene is TRBJ2-4, the V gene TRBV28; 12 bases agree with TRBD1. The V gene's germline CDR1 is MDHEN and CDR2 SYDVKM. V dropped 2 bases and J dropped 0; count of bases not matched to a gene: 23. The length of the CDR3 is 24 residues. CDR3 protein: CASSLLRDRGHGLARNLAKNIQYF. The CDR3 DNA sequence: TGTGCCAGCAGTTTACTCCGGGACAGGGGGCACGGGTTGGCCAGAAACTTAGCCAAAAACATTCAGTACTTC.

This clonotype was recorded many times. CDR3 bases: TGTGCCAGCAGTTTAGGGGAAAACTATGGCTACACCTTC. Translation: CASSLGENYGYTF. The chain employs TRBV28 and TRBJ1-2; D gene ambiguous. Germline V gene lookup returns CDR1 MDHEN and CDR2 SYDVKM. This CDR3 region has 13 residues. V gave up 2 bases and J gave up 2 bases, with 6 bases separating them.

Only a few counts were recorded for this clonotype. The chain employs TRBV5-4 and TRBJ2-5, with 12 positions matching TRBD2. The germline CDR1 and CDR2 sequences are SGHNT and YYREEE (reference sequence). CDR3 length: 15 residues. The ends lost 4 bases at V and 5 bases at J; junction bases unmatched: 6. CDR3 coding DNA: TGTGCCAGCAGCATGGGACTAGCGGGTCTCGAGACCCAGTACTTC. Amino acids: CASSMGLAGLETQYF. Full variable domain (missing parts from reference TRBV5-4 and TRBJ2-5): ETGVTQSPTHLIKTRGQQVTLRCSSQSGHNTVSWYQQALGQGPQFIFQYYREEENGRGNFPPRFSGLQFPNYSSELNVNALELDDSALYLCASSMGLAGLETQYFGPGTRLLVL.

This clonotype was seen a handful of times. The gene calls are TRBV28 and TRBJ1-5; D remains unclear. Deletions cut 10 bases from V and 4 bases from J, with 11 bases between. This CDR3 contains 12 residues. Germline-derived CDR1 and CDR2 are MDHEN and SYDVKM. CDR3 DNA: TGTGCCACACTCGCGGAAAATCAGCCCCAGCATTTT. It yields the protein CATLAENQPQHF.

V gene TRBV12-3 or TRBV12-4 combines with J gene TRBJ2-3; D not resolved. The CDR3 covers 13 residues. V was pared by 5 bases and J by 2 bases, with 8 bases between. CDR3 sequence (DNA): TGTGCCAGCAGTGAAGCCTACACAGATACGCAGTATTTT. Translating it yields CASSEAYTDTQYF.

The chain is built from TRBV6-1 and TRBJ1-3; D gene uncertain. The CDR3 runs 15 residues. CDR1 is MNHNS and CDR2 is SASEGT in the germline V gene. The germline V and J ends were trimmed by 5 bases and 2 bases, with 13 bases remaining between them. The DNA for the CDR3 is TGTGCCAGCAGTCACCCGGGCAGGACTGGAAACACCATATATTTT. Translation gives CASSHPGRTGNTIYF.

This clonotype has a single count. V and J are TRBV29-1 and TRBJ2-3; 12 positions agree with TRBD2. Germline V lookup: CDR1 SQVTM, CDR2 ANQGSEA. The CDR3 length is 14 residues. V lost 6 bases, J lost 4 bases, and 5 bases stayed unmatched. The CDR3 DNA is TGCAGCGTCCCTCTAGCGGGAGGGCCAGATACGCAGTATTTT. Amino acids: CSVPLAGGPDTQYF.

This clonotype appeared a few times. The chain joins TRBV2 to TRBJ2-7, with 9 positions matching TRBD2. This CDR3 has 15 amino acids. V was clipped by 6 bases and J by 6 bases; unmatched bases: 12. Germline CDR1 is SNHLY and CDR2 is FYNNEI. In DNA, the CDR3 is TGTGCCAGCAGAACCGGGACTAGCTTTTCCGGCGAGCAGTACTTC. Protein: CASRTGTSFSGEQYF.